The clone carrying this TCR beta chain has only a few counts. The antigen is unknown. Each CDR3 protein gets one entry after TCRdb re-called the RT-PCR reads with MiXCR. Of approximately 730,000 distinct CDR3 sequences detected, approximately 14% appear once; the ten largest clones hold 6% to 7%. This specimen comes from a study of response to subunit inactivated influenza vaccine. Study outcomes and limitations: A suggestion made by the authors is that each seasonal influenza vaccination recruits few new T cells.

The V end was cut by 3 bases, the J end by 8 bases, with 10 bases between. Germline lookup yields CDR1 KGHSH and CDR2 LQKENI. The CDR3 is made up of 12 amino acids. The receptor comes from a man aged 45 to 65 who received an inactivated influenza vaccine. Sequences were derived from PBMCs from blood, sampled around 15 days before vaccination. The chain recombines TRBV18 with TRBJ1-1, with unresolved D. This CDR3 reads CASSPNPREAFF. CDR3 sequence (DNA): TGTGCCAGCTCACCTAACCCCCGAGAAGCTTTCTTT.